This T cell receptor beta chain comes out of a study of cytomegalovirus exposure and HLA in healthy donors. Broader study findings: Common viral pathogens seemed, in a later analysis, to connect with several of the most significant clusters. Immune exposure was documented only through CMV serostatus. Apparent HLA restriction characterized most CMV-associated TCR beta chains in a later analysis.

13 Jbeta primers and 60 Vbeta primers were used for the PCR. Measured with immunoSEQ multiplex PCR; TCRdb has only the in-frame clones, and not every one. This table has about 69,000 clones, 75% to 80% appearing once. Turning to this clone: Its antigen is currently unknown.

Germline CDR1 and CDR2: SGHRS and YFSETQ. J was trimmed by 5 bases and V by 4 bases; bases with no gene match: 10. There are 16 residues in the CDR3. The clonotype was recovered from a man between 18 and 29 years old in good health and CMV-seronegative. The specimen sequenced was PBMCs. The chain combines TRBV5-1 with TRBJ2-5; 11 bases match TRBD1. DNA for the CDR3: TGCGCCAGCAGCCATGTCCGGGGACAGGGGGTGGAGACCCAGTACTTC. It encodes CASSHVRGQGVETQYF.